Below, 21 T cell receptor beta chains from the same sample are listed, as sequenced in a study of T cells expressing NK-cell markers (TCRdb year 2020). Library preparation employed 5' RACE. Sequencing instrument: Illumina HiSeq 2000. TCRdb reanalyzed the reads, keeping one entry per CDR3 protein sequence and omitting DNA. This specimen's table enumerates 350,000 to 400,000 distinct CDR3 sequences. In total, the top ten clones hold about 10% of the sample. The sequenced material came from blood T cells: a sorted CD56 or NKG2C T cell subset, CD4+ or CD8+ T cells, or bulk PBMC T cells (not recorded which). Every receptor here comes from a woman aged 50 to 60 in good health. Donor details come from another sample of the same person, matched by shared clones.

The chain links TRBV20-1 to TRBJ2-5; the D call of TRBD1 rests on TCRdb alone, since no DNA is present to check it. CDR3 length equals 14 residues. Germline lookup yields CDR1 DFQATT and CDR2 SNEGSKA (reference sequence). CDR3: CSARRRGEQATQYF.

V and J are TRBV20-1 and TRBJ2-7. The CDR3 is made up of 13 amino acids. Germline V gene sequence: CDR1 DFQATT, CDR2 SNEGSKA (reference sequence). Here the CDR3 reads CSAQPDASYEQYF.

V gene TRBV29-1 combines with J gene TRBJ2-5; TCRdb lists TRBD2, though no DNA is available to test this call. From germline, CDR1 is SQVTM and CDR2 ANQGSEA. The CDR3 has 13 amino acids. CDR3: CSVEGLAKETQYF.

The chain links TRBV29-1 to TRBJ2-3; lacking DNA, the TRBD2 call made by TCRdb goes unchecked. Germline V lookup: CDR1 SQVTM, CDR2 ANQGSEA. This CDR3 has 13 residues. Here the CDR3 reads CSVREGHTNTQYF.

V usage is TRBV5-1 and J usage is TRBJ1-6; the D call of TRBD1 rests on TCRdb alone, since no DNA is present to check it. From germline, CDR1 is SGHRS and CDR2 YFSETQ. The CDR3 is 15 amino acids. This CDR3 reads CASSDGQGGNSPLHF.

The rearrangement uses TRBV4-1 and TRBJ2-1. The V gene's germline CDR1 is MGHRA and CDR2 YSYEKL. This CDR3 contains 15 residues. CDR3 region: CASSQSLPSSYEQFF.

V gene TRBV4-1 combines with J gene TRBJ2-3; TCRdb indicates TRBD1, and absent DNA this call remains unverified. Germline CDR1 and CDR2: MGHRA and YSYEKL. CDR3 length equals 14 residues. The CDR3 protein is CASAPGPGPDTQYF.

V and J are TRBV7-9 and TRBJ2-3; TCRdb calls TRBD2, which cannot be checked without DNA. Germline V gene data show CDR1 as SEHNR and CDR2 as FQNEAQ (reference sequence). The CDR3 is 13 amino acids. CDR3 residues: CAGSGSGTDTQYF.

CDR3 residues: CASSSPRELSNEQFF. V and J are TRBV11-2 and TRBJ2-1; no DNA is available, so the TRBD1 call from TCRdb remains unchecked. The germline V gene encodes CDR1 SGHAT and CDR2 FQNNGV. The length of the CDR3 is 15 residues.

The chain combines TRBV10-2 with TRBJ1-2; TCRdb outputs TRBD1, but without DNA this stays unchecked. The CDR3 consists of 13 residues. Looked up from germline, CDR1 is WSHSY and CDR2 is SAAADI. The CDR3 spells CASAQGPGYGYTF.

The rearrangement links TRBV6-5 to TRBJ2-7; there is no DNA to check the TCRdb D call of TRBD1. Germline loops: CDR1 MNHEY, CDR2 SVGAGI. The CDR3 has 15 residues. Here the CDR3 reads CASSRRGPRSYEQYF.

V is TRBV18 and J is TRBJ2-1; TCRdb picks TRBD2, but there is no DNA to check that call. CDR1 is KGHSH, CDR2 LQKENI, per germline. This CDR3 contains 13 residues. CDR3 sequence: CASSPRERIEQFF.

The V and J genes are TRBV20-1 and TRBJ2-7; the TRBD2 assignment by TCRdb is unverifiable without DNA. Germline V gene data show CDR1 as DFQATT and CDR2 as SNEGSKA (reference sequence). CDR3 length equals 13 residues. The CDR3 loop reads CSASSGTLYEQYF.

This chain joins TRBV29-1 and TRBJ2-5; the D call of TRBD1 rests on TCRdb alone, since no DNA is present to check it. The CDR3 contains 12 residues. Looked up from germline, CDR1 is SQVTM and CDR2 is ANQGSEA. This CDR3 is CSVATGRETQYF.

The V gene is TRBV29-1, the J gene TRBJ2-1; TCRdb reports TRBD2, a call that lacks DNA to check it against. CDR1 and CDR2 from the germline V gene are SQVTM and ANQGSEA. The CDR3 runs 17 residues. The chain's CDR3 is CSVEGFEGGQNYNEQFF.

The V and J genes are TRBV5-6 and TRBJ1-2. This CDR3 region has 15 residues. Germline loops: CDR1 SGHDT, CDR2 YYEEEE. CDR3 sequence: CASSLGETWVYGYTF.

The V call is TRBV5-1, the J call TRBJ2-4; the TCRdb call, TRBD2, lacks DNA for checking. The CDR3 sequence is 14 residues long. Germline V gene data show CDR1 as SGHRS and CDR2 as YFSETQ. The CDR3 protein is CASSSSGPENIQYF.

The CDR3 reads CASSSIWGGIETQYF. The chain recombines TRBV5-6 with TRBJ2-5; TCRdb returns TRBD1, unconfirmable since there is no DNA. The germline gives CDR1 SGHDT, CDR2 YYEEEE. This CDR3 is built from 15 residues.

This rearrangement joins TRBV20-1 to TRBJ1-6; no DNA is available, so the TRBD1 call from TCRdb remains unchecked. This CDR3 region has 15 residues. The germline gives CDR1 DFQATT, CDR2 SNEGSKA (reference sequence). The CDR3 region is CSARIGQGYNSPLHF.

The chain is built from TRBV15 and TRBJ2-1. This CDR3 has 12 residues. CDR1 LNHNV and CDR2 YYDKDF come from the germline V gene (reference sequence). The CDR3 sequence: CATSRDLALQFF.

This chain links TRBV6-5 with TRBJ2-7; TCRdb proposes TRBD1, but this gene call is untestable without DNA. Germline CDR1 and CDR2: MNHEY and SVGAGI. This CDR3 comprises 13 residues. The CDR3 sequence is CASRGDRGGEQYF.